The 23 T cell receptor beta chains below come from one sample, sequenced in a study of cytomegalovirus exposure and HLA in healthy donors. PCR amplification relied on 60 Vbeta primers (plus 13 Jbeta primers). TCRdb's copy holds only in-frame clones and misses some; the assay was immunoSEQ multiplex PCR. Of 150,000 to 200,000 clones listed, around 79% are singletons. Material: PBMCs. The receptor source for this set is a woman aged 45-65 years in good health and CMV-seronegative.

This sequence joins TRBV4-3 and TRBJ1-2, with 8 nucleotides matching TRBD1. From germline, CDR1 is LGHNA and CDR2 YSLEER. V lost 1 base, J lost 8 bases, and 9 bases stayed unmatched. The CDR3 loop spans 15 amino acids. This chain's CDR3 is CASSQVDRGLGGYTF. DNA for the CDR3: TGCGCCAGCAGCCAAGTCGACAGGGGTCTAGGAGGCTACACCTTC.

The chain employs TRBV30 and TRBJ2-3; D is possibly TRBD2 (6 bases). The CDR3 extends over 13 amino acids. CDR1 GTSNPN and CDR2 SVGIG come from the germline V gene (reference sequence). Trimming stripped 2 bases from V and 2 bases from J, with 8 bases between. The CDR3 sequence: CAWSSSDTDTQYF. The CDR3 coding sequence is TGTGCCTGGAGTTCTAGCGACACAGATACGCAGTATTTT.

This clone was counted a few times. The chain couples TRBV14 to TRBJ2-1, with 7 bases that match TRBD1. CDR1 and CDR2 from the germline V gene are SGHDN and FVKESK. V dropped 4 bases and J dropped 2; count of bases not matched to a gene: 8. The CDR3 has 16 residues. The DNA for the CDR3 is TGTGCCAGCAGCCCCCAGACAGGGATGGCCTACAATGAGCAGTTCTTC. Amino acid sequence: CASSPQTGMAYNEQFF.

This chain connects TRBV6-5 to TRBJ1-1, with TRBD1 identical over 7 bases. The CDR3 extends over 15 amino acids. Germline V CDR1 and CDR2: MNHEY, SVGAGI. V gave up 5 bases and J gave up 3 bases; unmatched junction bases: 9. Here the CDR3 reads CASSTPDRRHTEAFF. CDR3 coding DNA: TGTGCCAGCAGTACCCCGGACAGGCGACACACTGAAGCTTTCTTT.

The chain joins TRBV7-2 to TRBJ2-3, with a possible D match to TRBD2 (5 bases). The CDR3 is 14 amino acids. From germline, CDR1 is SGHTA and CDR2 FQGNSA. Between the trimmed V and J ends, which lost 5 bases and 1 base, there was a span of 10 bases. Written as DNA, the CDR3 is TGTGCCAGCAGCGAGACTATACGCACAGATACGCAGTATTTT. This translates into CASSETIRTDTQYF. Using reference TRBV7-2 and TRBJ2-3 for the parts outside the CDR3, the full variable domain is GAGVSQSPSNKVTEKGKDVELRCDPISGHTALYWYRQSLGQGLEFLIYFQGNSAPDKSGLPSDRFSAERTGGSVSTLTIQRTQQEDSAVYLCASSETIRTDTQYFGPGTRLTVL.

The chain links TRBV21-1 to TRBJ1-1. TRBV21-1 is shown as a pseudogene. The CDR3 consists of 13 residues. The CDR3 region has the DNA TGTGCCAGCAGCAAAGTCCGGGACACTGAAGCTTTCTTT. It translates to CASSKVRDTEAFF.

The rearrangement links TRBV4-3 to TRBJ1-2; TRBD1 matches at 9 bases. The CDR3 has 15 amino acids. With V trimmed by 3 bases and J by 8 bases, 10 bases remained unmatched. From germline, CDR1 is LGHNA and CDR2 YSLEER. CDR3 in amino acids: CASSHTGGAEFGYTF. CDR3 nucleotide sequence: TGCGCCAGCAGCCACACAGGGGGCGCGGAGTTCGGCTACACCTTC.

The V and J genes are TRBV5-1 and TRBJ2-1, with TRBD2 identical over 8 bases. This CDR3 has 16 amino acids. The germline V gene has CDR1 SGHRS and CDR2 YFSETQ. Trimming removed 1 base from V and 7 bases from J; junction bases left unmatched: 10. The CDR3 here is CASSLSAGELRNEQFF. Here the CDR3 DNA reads TGCGCCAGCAGCTTGTCAGCGGGAGAATTGAGGAATGAGCAGTTCTTC.

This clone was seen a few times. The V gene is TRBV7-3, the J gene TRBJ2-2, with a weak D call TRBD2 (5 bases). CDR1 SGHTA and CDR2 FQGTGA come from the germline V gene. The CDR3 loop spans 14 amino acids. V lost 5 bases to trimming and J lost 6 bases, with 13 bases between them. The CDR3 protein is CASSPRGSSGELFF. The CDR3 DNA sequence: TGTGCCAGCAGCCCCCGGGGTAGTTCCGGGGAGCTGTTTTTT.

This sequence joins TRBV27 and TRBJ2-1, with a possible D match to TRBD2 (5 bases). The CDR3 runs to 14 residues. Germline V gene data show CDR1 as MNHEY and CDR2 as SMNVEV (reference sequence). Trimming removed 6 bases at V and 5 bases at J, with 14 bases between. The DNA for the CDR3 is TGTGCCAGCAGGAGGATGTCGGGAAACAATGAGCAGTTCTTC. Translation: CASRRMSGNNEQFF.

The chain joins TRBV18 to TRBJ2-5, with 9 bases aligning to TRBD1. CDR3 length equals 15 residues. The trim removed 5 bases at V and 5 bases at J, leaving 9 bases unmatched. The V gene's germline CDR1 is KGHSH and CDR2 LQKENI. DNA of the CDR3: TGTGCCAGCTCAGCGACACAGGGGGCGGTGGAGACCCAGTACTTC. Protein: CASSATQGAVETQYF.

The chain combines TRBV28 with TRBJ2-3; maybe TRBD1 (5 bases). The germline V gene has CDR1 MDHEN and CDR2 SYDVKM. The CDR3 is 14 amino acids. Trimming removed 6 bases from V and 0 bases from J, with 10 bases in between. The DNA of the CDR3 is TGTGCCAGCAGAAGACAGTTTAGCACAGATACGCAGTATTTT. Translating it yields CASRRQFSTDTQYF.

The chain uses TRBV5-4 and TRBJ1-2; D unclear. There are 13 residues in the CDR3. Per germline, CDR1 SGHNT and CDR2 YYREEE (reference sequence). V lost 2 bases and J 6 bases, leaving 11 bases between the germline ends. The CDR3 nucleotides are TGTGCCAGCAGCTTAGCGGGAGGAAATGGCTACACCTTC. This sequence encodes CASSLAGGNGYTF.

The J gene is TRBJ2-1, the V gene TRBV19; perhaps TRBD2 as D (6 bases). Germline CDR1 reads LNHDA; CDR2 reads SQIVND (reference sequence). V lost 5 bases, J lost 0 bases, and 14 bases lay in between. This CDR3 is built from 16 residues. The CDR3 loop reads CASSFKAGFSYNEQFF. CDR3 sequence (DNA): TGTGCCAGTAGTTTTAAAGCGGGTTTCTCCTACAATGAGCAGTTCTTC. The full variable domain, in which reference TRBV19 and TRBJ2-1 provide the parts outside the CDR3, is DGGITQSPKYLFRKEGQNVTLSCEQNLNHDAMYWYRQDPGQGLRLIYYSQIVNDFQKGDIAEGYSVSREKKESFPLTVTSAQKNPTAFYLCASSFKAGFSYNEQFFGPGTRLTVL.

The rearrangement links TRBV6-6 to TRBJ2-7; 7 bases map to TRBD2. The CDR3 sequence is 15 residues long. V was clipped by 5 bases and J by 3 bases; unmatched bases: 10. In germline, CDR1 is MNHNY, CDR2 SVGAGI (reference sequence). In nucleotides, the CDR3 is TGTGCCAGCAGTGCTCGACCTGGGGGGGTCTACGAGCAGTACTTC. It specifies CASSARPGGVYEQYF.

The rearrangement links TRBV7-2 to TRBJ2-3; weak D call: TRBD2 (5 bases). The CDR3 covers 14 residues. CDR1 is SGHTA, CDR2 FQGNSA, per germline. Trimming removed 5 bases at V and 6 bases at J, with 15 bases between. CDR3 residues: CASSIRTPDDTQYF. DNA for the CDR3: TGTGCCAGCAGCATCCGGACTCCGGACGATACGCAGTATTTT.

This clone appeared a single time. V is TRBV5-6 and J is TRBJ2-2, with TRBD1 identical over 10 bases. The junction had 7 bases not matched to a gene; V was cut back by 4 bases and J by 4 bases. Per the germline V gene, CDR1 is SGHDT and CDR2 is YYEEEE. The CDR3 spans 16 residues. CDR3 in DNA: TGTGCCAGCAGCCCCAGACAGGGGGCAGGCACCGGGGAGCTGTTTTTT. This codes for CASSPRQGAGTGELFF.

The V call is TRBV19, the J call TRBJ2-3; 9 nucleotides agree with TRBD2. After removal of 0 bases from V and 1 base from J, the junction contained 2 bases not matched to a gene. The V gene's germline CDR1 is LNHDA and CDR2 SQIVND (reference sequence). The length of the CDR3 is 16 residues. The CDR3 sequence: CASSIDVAGGTDTQYF. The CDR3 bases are TGTGCCAGTAGTATAGACGTAGCGGGGGGCACAGATACGCAGTATTTT. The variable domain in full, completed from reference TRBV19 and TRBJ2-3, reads DGGITQSPKYLFRKEGQNVTLSCEQNLNHDAMYWYRQDPGQGLRLIYYSQIVNDFQKGDIAEGYSVSREKKESFPLTVTSAQKNPTAFYLCASSIDVAGGTDTQYFGPGTRLTVL.

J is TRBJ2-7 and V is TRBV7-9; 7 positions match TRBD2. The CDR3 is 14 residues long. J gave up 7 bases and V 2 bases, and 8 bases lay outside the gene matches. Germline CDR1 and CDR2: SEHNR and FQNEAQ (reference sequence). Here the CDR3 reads CASSLLRGRGEQYF. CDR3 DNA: TGTGCCAGCAGCTTATTGCGGGGGAGAGGTGAGCAGTACTTC.

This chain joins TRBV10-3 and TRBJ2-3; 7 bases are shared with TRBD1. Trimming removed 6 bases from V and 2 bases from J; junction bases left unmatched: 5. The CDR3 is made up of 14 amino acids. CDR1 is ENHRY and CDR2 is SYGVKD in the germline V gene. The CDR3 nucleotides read TGTGCCATCAGGACAGGGAAGAACACAGATACGCAGTATTTT. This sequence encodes CAIRTGKNTDTQYF.

CDR3 DNA: TGTGCCAGCAGCTTAGATCAGGCCAGTTATGGCTACACCTTC. Protein sequence: CASSLDQASYGYTF. V gene TRBV7-9 combines with J gene TRBJ1-2; no definite D call. Trimming shortened V by 1 base and J by 5 bases, and 11 bases separated the two germline ends. Germline V gives CDR1 SEHNR, CDR2 FQNEAQ (reference sequence). CDR3 size: 14 residues.

The CDR3 DNA is TGTGCCAGCAGCGTGACAGGGGGATCAACTGAAGCTTTCTTT. Its translation: CASSVTGGSTEAFF. The J gene is TRBJ1-1, the V gene TRBV11-3, with TRBD1 matching over 9 bases. J lost 5 bases, V lost 5 bases, and 6 bases had no gene match. The CDR3 extends over 14 amino acids. Germline assignment: CDR1 SGHNT and CDR2 YENEEA.

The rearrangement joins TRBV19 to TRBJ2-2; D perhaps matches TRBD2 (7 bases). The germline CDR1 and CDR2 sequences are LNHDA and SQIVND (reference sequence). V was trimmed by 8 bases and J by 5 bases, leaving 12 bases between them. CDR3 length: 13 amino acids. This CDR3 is CASLGGRTGELFF. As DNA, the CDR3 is TGTGCCAGTCTCGGGGGGCGAACCGGGGAGCTGTTTTTT.